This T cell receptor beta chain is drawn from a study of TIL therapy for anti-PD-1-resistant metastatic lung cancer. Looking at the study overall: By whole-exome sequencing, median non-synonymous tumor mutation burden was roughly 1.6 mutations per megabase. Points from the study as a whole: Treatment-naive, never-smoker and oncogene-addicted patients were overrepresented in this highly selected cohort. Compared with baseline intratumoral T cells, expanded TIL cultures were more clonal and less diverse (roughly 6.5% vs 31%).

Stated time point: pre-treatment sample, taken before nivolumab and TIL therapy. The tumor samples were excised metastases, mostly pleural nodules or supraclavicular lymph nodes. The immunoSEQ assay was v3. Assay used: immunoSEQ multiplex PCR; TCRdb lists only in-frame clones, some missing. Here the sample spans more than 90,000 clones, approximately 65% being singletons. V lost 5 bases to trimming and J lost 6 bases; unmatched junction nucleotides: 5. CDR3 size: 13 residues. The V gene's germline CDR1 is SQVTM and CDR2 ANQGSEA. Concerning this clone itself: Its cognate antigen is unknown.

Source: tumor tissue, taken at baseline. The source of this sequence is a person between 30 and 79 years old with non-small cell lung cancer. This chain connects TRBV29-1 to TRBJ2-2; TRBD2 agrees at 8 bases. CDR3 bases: TGCAGCGTTTACTACGGGGGGGCCGGGGAGCTGTTTTTT. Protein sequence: CSVYYGGAGELFF.